These 8 T cell receptor beta chains were sequenced from one sample in a study of T cell responses to AZD1222 COVID-19 vaccine (dated by TCRdb to the early 2020s). Libraries came from the immunoSEQ multiplex PCR assay. TCRdb carries this immuneACCESS record with in-frame sequences only. Its versions omit some clonotypes, under half of them owing to an unresolved V gene in the studies checked, with the rest unexplained. For this sample the table gives more than 95,000 clones, of which about 89% were detected only once. Of the sample, 6% to 8% is held by the ten largest clones. The time point label, read with the paper, signifies: baseline before first vaccination. Source: peripheral blood, taken on day 0 of AZD1222 vaccination. Every receptor here comes from an adult in good health.

The chain recombines TRBV5-1 with TRBJ1-1, with D perhaps TRBD1 (5 bases). Trimming stripped 5 bases from V and 0 bases from J, with 8 bases between. Germline lookup yields CDR1 SGHRS and CDR2 YFSETQ. The CDR3 has 13 residues. CDR3 bases: TGCGCCAGCAGTCAGGGACTGAACACTGAAGCTTTCTTT. It codes for CASSQGLNTEAFF. The variable domain in full, with the rest retrieved from reference TRBV5-1 and TRBJ1-1, is KAGVTQTPRYLIKTRGQQVTLSCSPISGHRSVSWYQQTPGQGLQFLFEYFSETQRNKGNFPGRFSGRQFSNSRSEMNVSTLELGDSALYLCASSQGLNTEAFFGQGTRLTVV.

The genes are TRBV6-5 and TRBJ2-3; possible D gene TRBD2, 5 bases. V was trimmed by 8 bases and J by 6 bases, leaving 9 bases between them. CDR3 size: 11 residues. Germline values: CDR1 MNHEY, CDR2 SVGAGI. The CDR3 reads CASPTGDTQYF. As DNA, the CDR3 is TGTGCCAGCCCGACGGGGGATACGCAGTATTTT.

This chain uses TRBV7-2 with TRBJ1-4; D call uncertain. CDR1 SGHTA and CDR2 FQGNSA come from the germline V gene. V lost 5 bases and J 3 bases, leaving 13 bases between the germline ends. The CDR3 totals 15 residues. CDR3 nucleotides: TGTGCCAGCAGCCCGCCCGGGCTAGCTAATGAAAAACTGTTTTTT. Its protein product is CASSPPGLANEKLFF.

The CDR3: CASRVDRDRYGYTF. CDR3 in DNA: TGTGCCAGCAGGGTGGACAGGGATCGCTATGGCTACACCTTC. The rearrangement links TRBV2 to TRBJ1-2; TRBD1 matches at 8 bases. Germline values: CDR1 SNHLY, CDR2 FYNNEI. The CDR3 contains 14 residues. The V and J ends lost 6 bases and 4 bases, in that order; junction bases with no gene match: 7.

The rearrangement joins TRBV5-6 to TRBJ1-5, with a possible D match to TRBD1 (6 bases). V was cut by 2 bases and J by 4 bases, with 19 bases left in between. CDR3 length equals 17 residues. From germline, CDR1 is SGHDT and CDR2 YYEEEE. CDR3: CASSFATDSLENQPQHF. Here the CDR3 DNA reads TGTGCCAGCAGCTTCGCGACGGACAGTCTGGAAAATCAGCCCCAGCATTTT.

The chain is built from TRBV9 and TRBJ1-2; weak D call: TRBD1 (5 bases). V dropped 0 bases and J dropped 4 bases, with 16 bases sitting between them. This CDR3 contains 16 residues. Germline V gene sequence: CDR1 SGDLS, CDR2 YYNGEE. CDR3 sequence: CASSVADWGARYGYTF. CDR3 coding DNA: TGTGCCAGCAGCGTAGCTGATTGGGGCGCCCGCTATGGCTACACCTTC.

The chain joins TRBV29-1 to TRBJ1-1, with D hard to call. CDR1 and CDR2 from the germline V gene are SQVTM and ANQGSEA. The CDR3 is 13 amino acids. Between the trimmed V and J ends, which lost 6 bases and 0 bases, there was a span of 11 bases. DNA of the CDR3: TGCAGCGTCCTGGTGGGCTTGAACACTGAAGCTTTCTTT. Translated: CSVLVGLNTEAFF. Full variable domain (missing parts from reference TRBV29-1 and TRBJ1-1): SAVISQKPSRDICQRGTSLTIQCQVDSQVTMMFWYRQQPGQSLTLIATANQGSEATYESGFVIDKFPISRPNLTFSTLTVSNMSPEDSSIYLCSVLVGLNTEAFFGQGTRLTVV.

The chain recombines TRBV9 with TRBJ1-1, with D unclear. V lost 0 bases to trimming and J lost 5 bases, with 17 bases between them. Germline-derived CDR1 and CDR2 are SGDLS and YYNGEE. This CDR3 is 16 amino acids long. CDR3 DNA sequence: TGTGCCAGCAGCGTAGGAGAGGGAGGGTCGGGGACTGAAGCTTTCTTT. Encoded protein: CASSVGEGGSGTEAFF.